Below are 28 T cell receptor beta chains sequenced from a single sample in a study of blood T cell repertoires in COVID-19. Repertoires were generated with immunoSEQ multiplex PCR, while TCRdb's copy carries only in-frame clones and drops some. Here the sample spans about 120,000 clones, about 80% being singletons. Sequencing was performed on peripheral blood. Receptors originate from a man in his 70s with active or convalescent COVID-19.

This clone occurred a few times. The rearrangement joins TRBV9 to TRBJ2-1, with 9 nucleotides matching TRBD1. V dropped 2 bases and J dropped 6; count of bases not matched to a gene: 3. CDR3 length equals 14 residues. Germline V gives CDR1 SGDLS, CDR2 YYNGEE. DNA for the CDR3: TGTGCCAGCAGCGTTGGGACAGGGCGCAATGAGCAGTTCTTC. Protein product: CASSVGTGRNEQFF.

V usage is TRBV28 and J usage is TRBJ2-3, with 7 bases aligning to TRBD1. Germline trimming cut 6 bases from V and 4 bases from J; bases unmatched to any gene: 13. Per germline, CDR1 MDHEN and CDR2 SYDVKM. The CDR3 extends over 16 amino acids. CDR3 residues: CASRFLQGKRADTQYF. The CDR3, as DNA: TGTGCCAGCAGATTTTTACAGGGGAAAAGGGCAGATACGCAGTATTTT.

There are many counts of this clone. V is TRBV18 and J is TRBJ2-2, with 8 bases matching TRBD2. Germline values: CDR1 KGHSH, CDR2 LQKENI. After removal of 0 bases from V and 4 bases from J, the junction contained 4 bases not matched to a gene. CDR3 size: 16 residues. CDR3 region: CASSPPSAGGTGELFF. The CDR3 coding sequence is TGTGCCAGCTCACCACCGTCGGCGGGAGGCACCGGGGAGCTGTTTTTT.

The chain combines TRBV5-1 with TRBJ1-4, with a tentative D call TRBD1 (5 bases). The CDR3 totals 15 residues. V lost 3 bases, J lost 2 bases, and 11 bases lay in between. Germline CDR1 and CDR2: SGHRS and YFSETQ. The CDR3 is CASSSAGGTNEKLFF. In DNA form, the CDR3 reads TGCGCCAGCAGCTCCGCGGGGGGGACTAATGAAAAACTGTTTTTT.

This clone was seen a few times. The genes are TRBV27 and TRBJ2-7; D is possibly TRBD2 (6 bases). CDR1 MNHEY and CDR2 SMNVEV come from the germline V gene (reference sequence). The V gene lost 6 bases and the J gene lost 1 base, with 19 bases spanning the gap. CDR3 size: 16 residues. The CDR3 DNA reads TGTGCCAGCAGCCCTTTCCCCTTTAGCGGATCCTACGAGCAGTACTTC. Translated, it gives CASSPFPFSGSYEQYF.

The chain links TRBV21-1 to TRBJ2-1; the table's D call of TRBD2 was not tested on the DNA. TRBV21-1 is described as a pseudogene. The CDR3 covers 17 residues. DNA of the CDR3: TGTGCCAGCAGCAAAGCTGGTAGCGGGATACCGTACAATGAGCAGTTCTTC. Encoded protein: CASSKAGSGIPYNEQFF.

The chain is built from TRBV21-1 and TRBJ1-1; TRBD1 is taken as the D call from the table, unchecked against the DNA. TRBV21-1 is assigned pseudogene status. The CDR3 has 18 amino acids. The CDR3 sequence is CASSKAGQGGYWSTEAFF. Here the CDR3 DNA reads TGTGCCAGCAGCAAAGCGGGACAGGGGGGGTATTGGAGCACTGAAGCTTTCTTT.

This rearrangement joins TRBV14 to TRBJ2-5; TRBD1 aligns across 8 bases. Germline V gene sequence: CDR1 SGHDN, CDR2 FVKESK. V shed 4 bases, J shed 5 bases, and the junction held 9 bases outside the gene matches. The CDR3 covers 15 residues. CDR3 residues: CASSPRTGSWETQYF. The CDR3 nucleotides are TGTGCCAGCAGCCCTCGGACAGGGTCCTGGGAGACCCAGTACTTC.

V usage is TRBV6-2 or TRBV6-3 and J usage is TRBJ2-3; 10 nucleotides line up with TRBD2. CDR1 is MNHEY, CDR2 SVGEGT, per germline. The V gene end was trimmed by 2 bases and the J gene end by 2 bases; junction bases not matched to a gene: 7. The CDR3 has 17 amino acids. The CDR3 bases are TGTGCCAGCAGTTACGGTCTAGCGGGGGCCGCCACAGATACGCAGTATTTT. Its translation: CASSYGLAGAATDTQYF.

The V call is TRBV4-1, the J call TRBJ2-1; perhaps TRBD2 as D (6 bases). CDR3 length: 17 residues. Germline CDR1 reads MGHRA; CDR2 reads YSYEKL. V lost 0 bases and J lost 7, with 19 bases in between. DNA for the CDR3: TGCGCCAGCAGCCAAGAAAGAGCAAGCGGGTGGGGGAATGAGCAGTTCTTC. It yields the protein CASSQERASGWGNEQFF.

The rearrangement links TRBV10-2 to TRBJ1-4; D gene ambiguous. Trimming removed 4 bases at V and 6 bases at J, with 3 bases between. The CDR3 contains 11 residues. CDR1 is WSHSY and CDR2 is SAAADI in the germline V gene. The CDR3, as DNA: TGCGCCAGCAGTGCAGATGAAAAACTGTTTTTT. It codes for CASSADEKLFF.

V and J are TRBV20-1 and TRBJ1-1, with D possibly matching TRBD1 (5 bases). This CDR3 region has 14 residues. Germline V gene data show CDR1 as DFQATT and CDR2 as SNEGSKA (reference sequence). V lost 3 bases and J 1 base, leaving 12 bases between the germline ends. The CDR3 region has the DNA TGCAGTGCTAGTGGGGTTGGGGCGAACACTGAAGCTTTCTTT. Protein: CSASGVGANTEAFF.

This chain connects TRBV6-5 to TRBJ2-3, with D unclear. The V and J ends lost 5 bases and 5 bases respectively, with 11 bases between them. In germline, CDR1 is MNHEY, CDR2 SVGAGI. This CDR3 contains 13 residues. The CDR3 reads CASSPEHRDTQYF. The CDR3 DNA reads TGTGCCAGCAGTCCCGAACACCGAGATACGCAGTATTTT.

To note about this clone: The junction departs from germline at one end; a sequencing error may be responsible. Additional DNA sequences in this sample encode the identical CDR3. The rearrangement links TRBV9 to TRBJ2-1, with D perhaps TRBD2 (7 bases). This CDR3 contains 18 residues. Germline lookup yields CDR1 SGDLS and CDR2 YYNGEE. The CDR3 DNA is TGTGCCAGCAGTGTAGTGGGTCTAGCGGACAGCTCCTACAATGAGCAGTTCTTC. This sequence encodes CASSVVGLADSSYNEQFF.

The gene calls are TRBV5-1 and TRBJ2-1; TRBD2 aligns across 8 bases. This CDR3 spans 13 amino acids. V shed 5 bases, J shed 9 bases, and the junction held 7 bases outside the gene matches. Germline CDR1 is SGHRS and CDR2 is YFSETQ. Written as DNA, the CDR3 is TGCGCCAGCAGGCTGGCGGGAGGTGGTGAGCAGTTCTTC. It yields the protein CASRLAGGGEQFF.

This chain connects TRBV9 to TRBJ1-6; the D is unclear. The CDR3 extends over 14 amino acids. Germline V gene sequence: CDR1 SGDLS, CDR2 YYNGEE. V lost 4 bases and J lost 14, with 19 bases in between. The chain's CDR3 is CASSPGSRLRALHF. The CDR3, as DNA: TGTGCCAGCAGCCCGGGTTCCCGATTGCGGGCCCTCCACTTT.

V and J are TRBV6-2 or TRBV6-3 and TRBJ2-7; TRBD2 matches at 11 bases. Trimming cost V 0 bases and J 2 bases; bases outside gene matches: 15. The CDR3 sequence is 20 residues long. From germline, CDR1 is MNHEY and CDR2 SVGEGT. Here the CDR3 reads CASSYSLLPTSGSATYEQYF. CDR3 nucleotide sequence: TGTGCCAGCAGTTACTCGCTCTTACCTACTAGCGGGAGCGCCACCTACGAGCAGTACTTC.

The chain links TRBV12-3 or TRBV12-4 to TRBJ1-1; no firm D call. The CDR3 is made up of 13 amino acids. The germline V and J ends were trimmed by 6 bases and 1 base, with 9 bases remaining between them. DNA of the CDR3: TGTGCCAGCAGCCGCAACGGGAACACTGAAGCTTTCTTT. This sequence encodes CASSRNGNTEAFF.

The chain joins TRBV28 to TRBJ1-1; 8 bases are a match to TRBD1. J gave up 11 bases and V 4 bases, and 12 bases lay outside the gene matches. The CDR3 covers 14 residues. Germline CDR1 reads MDHEN; CDR2 reads SYDVKM. CDR3 DNA sequence: TGTGCCAGCAGTTCGGGGCAGGGGGCAGTCGCCGCTTTCTTT. Translation gives CASSSGQGAVAAFF.

The rearrangement uses TRBV2 and TRBJ1-4; D remains unclear. The germline V and J ends were trimmed by 6 bases and 7 bases, with 9 bases remaining between them. The CDR3 extends over 12 amino acids. CDR1 is SNHLY, CDR2 FYNNEI, per germline. CDR3 coding DNA: TGTGCCAGCAGGTGGCGAGGTGAAAAACTGTTTTTT. Amino acid sequence: CASRWRGEKLFF.

The J gene is TRBJ2-5, the V gene TRBV7-6; TRBD2 aligns across 14 bases. V lost 5 bases to trimming and J lost 5 bases; unmatched junction nucleotides: 4. CDR3 length equals 15 residues. Germline CDR1 SGHVS, CDR2 FNYEAQ. The CDR3 nucleotides are TGTGCCAGCAGCCGACTAGCGGGAGGGCCGGAGACCCAGTACTTC. Its translation: CASSRLAGGPETQYF.

CDR3 in amino acids: CASSLAGITETQYF. CDR3 DNA sequence: TGTGCCAGCAGCTTGGCAGGGATAACAGAGACCCAGTACTTC. V usage is TRBV7-9 and J usage is TRBJ2-5; tentatively, D is TRBD1 (5 bases). Per the germline V gene, CDR1 is SEHNR and CDR2 is FQNEAQ (reference sequence). The length of the CDR3 is 14 residues. V was cut by 3 bases and J by 4 bases, with 12 bases left in between.

The chain carries TRBV5-8 and TRBJ1-1; a weak D match, TRBD1 (5 bases). V lost 3 bases to trimming and J lost 6 bases, with 18 bases between them. Germline V gene lookup returns CDR1 SGHTS and CDR2 YDEGEE. The CDR3 length is 15 residues. This CDR3 is CASSSRTGVRAEAFF. The CDR3 DNA reads as TGTGCCAGCAGCTCCCGAACGGGGGTGAGGGCTGAAGCTTTCTTT.

This chain uses TRBV19 with TRBJ2-3; 10 nucleotides align to TRBD2. Germline CDR1 reads LNHDA; CDR2 reads SQIVND (reference sequence). The CDR3 covers 15 residues. The trim removed 4 bases at V and 2 bases at J, leaving 3 bases unmatched. CDR3 nucleotides: TGTGCCAGTAGTAGTAGCGGGGGGATCACAGATACGCAGTATTTT. This translates into CASSSSGGITDTQYF.

This clone was detected a few times. The chain couples TRBV2 to TRBJ2-3, with 9 bases identical to TRBD2. The CDR3 runs 15 residues. Trimming at V came to 7 bases and at J to 3 bases, leaving 8 bases not matched to a gene. From germline, CDR1 is SNHLY and CDR2 FYNNEI. The CDR3 DNA reads TGTGCCAGCACCGCTAGCGGGGACCCGACAGATACGCAGTATTTT. Protein product: CASTASGDPTDTQYF.

In nucleotides, the CDR3 is TGCGCCAGCAGCCAAAGTACAGGGGACTATGGCTACACCTTC. The encoded protein is CASSQSTGDYGYTF. The chain uses TRBV4-1 and TRBJ1-2, with 7 bases aligning to TRBD1. Trimming took 2 bases from V and 3 from J; bases not matched to a gene: 3. The CDR3 extends over 14 amino acids. The germline V gene has CDR1 MGHRA and CDR2 YSYEKL.

The chain recombines TRBV7-3 with TRBJ2-3; weak D call: TRBD1 (6 bases). Trimming took 6 bases from V and 3 from J, leaving 13 bases between them. Germline V lookup: CDR1 SGHTA, CDR2 FQGTGA. This CDR3 has 14 amino acids. The CDR3 nucleotides read TGTGCCAGCAGTAAGGGTCAGGGGACAGATACGCAGTATTTT. Amino acids: CASSKGQGTDTQYF.

The rearrangement links TRBV4-1 to TRBJ2-5; TRBD1 matches 11 bases. The CDR3 is 16 residues long. Germline V gives CDR1 MGHRA, CDR2 YSYEKL. V shed 0 bases and J 5 bases; nucleotides not matched to a gene: 5. The CDR3 DNA reads TGCGCCAGCAGCCAAGAACGGACAGGGGGCTGGGAGACCCAGTACTTC. Its translation: CASSQERTGGWETQYF.